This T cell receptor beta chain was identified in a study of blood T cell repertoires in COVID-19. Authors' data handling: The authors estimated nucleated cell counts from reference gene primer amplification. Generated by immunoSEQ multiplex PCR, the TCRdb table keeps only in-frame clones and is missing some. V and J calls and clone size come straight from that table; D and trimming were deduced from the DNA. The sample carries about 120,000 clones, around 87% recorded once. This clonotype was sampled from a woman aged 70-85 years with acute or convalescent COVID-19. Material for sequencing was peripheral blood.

CDR3 DNA sequence: TGTGCCAGCTCACCACCGGTAACAGGGGGTAACTATGGCTACACCTTC. This codes for CASSPPVTGGNYGYTF. V gene TRBV18 combines with J gene TRBJ1-2; the match to TRBD1 covers 8 bases. CDR1 is KGHSH, CDR2 LQKENI, per germline. J gave up 1 base and V 0 bases, and 4 bases lay outside the gene matches. The CDR3 is made up of 16 amino acids.